Listed below are T cell receptor beta chains from one sample, sequenced in a study of blood T cell repertoires in COVID-19. Sequencing was performed with immunoSEQ multiplex PCR; in TCRdb, only in-frame clones are kept and a portion is missing. This table holds some 150,000 clones, roughly 91% found once. The sample taken for sequencing was peripheral blood. The receptor set was obtained from a man between 60 and 75 years old with active or convalescent COVID-19. Each CDR3 is given with its conserved first and last residue. D genes are given only for firm matches. Clone sizes are given selectively: once, few, many, or a class where the clone is expanded.

v_call	clone_size	j_call	d_call	cdr3_nt	cdr3_aa
TRBV12-3/TRBV12-4	-	TRBJ1-5	-	TGTGCCAGCACTCTTAATAATCAGCCCCAGCATTTT	CASTLNNQPQHF
TRBV6-5	-	TRBJ1-6	-	TGTGCCAGCGGTTTTGGGGGCGCTGGGGATAATTCACCCCTCCACTTT	CASGFGGAGDNSPLHF
TRBV6-2/TRBV6-3	-	TRBJ2-2	TRBD2	TGTGCCAGCAGCCCGGGGGGTGGGGAGCTGTTTTTT	CASSPGGGELFF
TRBV5-4	-	TRBJ1-3	-	TGTGCCAGCAGCTTGGCCCGGGGTTTTAGTGGAAACACCATATATTTT	CASSLARGFSGNTIYF
TRBV5-5	once	TRBJ2-3	-	TGTGCCAGCAGCCAGGACGGACTTCACACAGATACGCAGTATTTT	CASSQDGLHTDTQYF
TRBV3-1/TRBV3-2	-	TRBJ2-7	TRBD2	TGTGCCAGCAGCACCCCTAGCGGGAGTTACGAGCAGTACTTC	CASSTPSGSYEQYF
TRBV4-2	-	TRBJ2-5	TRBD1	TGTGCCAGCAGGGACAGGGGGCTTGGGGACCAAGAGACCCAGTACTTC	CASRDRGLGDQETQYF
TRBV5-6	-	TRBJ2-3	-	TGTGCCAGCAGCTTGTCTTCAGGGCAAACGCAGTATTTT	CASSLSSGQTQYF
TRBV30	-	TRBJ2-1	TRBD2	TGTGCCTGGAGTGTATCTAGCGGGAGGGGGCAGTTCTTC	CAWSVSSGRGQFF
TRBV7-2	-	TRBJ1-1	-	TGTGCCAGCAGCTTACGAGGTCTGAACACTGAAGCTTTCTTT	CASSLRGLNTEAFF
TRBV5-6	once	TRBJ2-5	TRBD2	TGTGCCAGCAGCTTGGGGTGGTTAGCGGGATTAGAGACCCAGTACTTC	CASSLGWLAGLETQYF
TRBV28	-	TRBJ2-3	-	TGTGCCAGCAGAAGGGGCGGGGCAGATACGCAGTATTTT	CASRRGGADTQYF
TRBV6-8	-	TRBJ2-2	TRBD2	TGTGCCAGCAGGCTCGGACTAGCGGGGGGACGGGGCACCGGGGAGCTGTTTTTT	CASRLGLAGGRGTGELFF
TRBV24-1	-	TRBJ1-2	TRBD1	TGTGCCACCAGTCGGACAGGGGACTATGGCTACACCTTC	CATSRTGDYGYTF
TRBV10-3	-	TRBJ2-7	TRBD2	TGTGCCATCAGTGAGTCGCTAGCGGATTACGAGCAGTACTTC	CAISESLADYEQYF
TRBV6-2/TRBV6-3	-	TRBJ1-2	-	TGTGCCAGCAGTTACTCGGCCGCAGGGGCCGGCTACACCTTC	CASSYSAAGAGYTF
TRBV11-2	-	TRBJ1-1	-	TGTGCCAGCAGCTCCATTCGAACAGGCGGAGCTTTCTTT	CASSSIRTGGAFF
TRBV4-3	-	TRBJ1-2	-	TGCGCCAGCAGCCCCCTCCTGACAGACTATGGCTACACCTTC	CASSPLLTDYGYTF
TRBV7-2	-	TRBJ2-3	TRBD2	TGTGCCAGCAGCTTAGCGCAGCGGGGGGGTCAACATACGCAGTATTTT	CASSLAQRGGQHTQYF
TRBV27	-	TRBJ1-5	-	TGTGCCAGCAGTACGGGTTCAAATCAGCCCCAGCATTTT	CASSTGSNQPQHF
TRBV4-2	-	TRBJ2-1	TRBD2	TGTGCCAGCAGCCAAGATGGGACTAGCGGGGGTTTTGAGCAGTTCTTC	CASSQDGTSGGFEQFF
TRBV6-6	-	TRBJ1-3	-	TGTGCCAGCAGGAGGGACTTCTCTGGAAACACCATATATTTT	CASRRDFSGNTIYF
TRBV5-4	-	TRBJ2-1	TRBD2	TGTGCCAGCAGCTTGGGGCTAGCGGGAGGGCCAAATGAGCAGTTCTTC	CASSLGLAGGPNEQFF
TRBV7-2	once	TRBJ1-1	TRBD1	TGTGCCAGCGGACAGGGGCGACGAGGGCGAACTGAAGCTTTCTTT	CASGQGRRGRTEAFF
TRBV30	-	TRBJ2-7	-	TGTGCCTGGAGTGTAAAGAAGCCGCCCTACGAGCAGTACTTC	CAWSVKKPPYEQYF
TRBV6-6	once	TRBJ2-7	TRBD1	TGTGCCAGCAGTCCAGGGACAGGGCGCTCCTACGAGCAGTACTTC	CASSPGTGRSYEQYF
TRBV19	-	TRBJ1-2	TRBD1	TGTGCCAGTAGTCGACCGGGACAGGGTTTTTCGAGTGGCTACACCTTC	CASSRPGQGFSSGYTF
TRBV5-6	-	TRBJ1-2	-	TGTGCCAGCACCCCCCGGGGGAACTATGGCTACACCTTC	CASTPRGNYGYTF
TRBV27	-	TRBJ2-5	-	TGTGCCAGCAGCCGCGGTAGAGGAGAGACCCAGTACTTC	CASSRGRGETQYF
TRBV27	-	TRBJ2-1	-	TGTGCCAGCAGTTTGGGGCGGCAATCCTACAATGAGCAGTTCTTC	CASSLGRQSYNEQFF
TRBV12-3/TRBV12-4	-	TRBJ2-2	-	TGTGCCAGCAGTCGTTCAGGTGTCGGGGAGCTGTTTTTT	CASSRSGVGELFF
TRBV3-1/TRBV3-2	-	TRBJ1-3	-	TGTGCCAGCAGCCAAAGGGGATCAGGAAACACCATATATTTT	CASSQRGSGNTIYF
TRBV24-1	-	TRBJ1-6	-	TGTGCCACCAGGAAACATAAGGGTGACAGTTCACCCCTCCACTTT	CATRKHKGDSSPLHF
TRBV24-1	-	TRBJ2-7	-	TGTGCCACCAGTGATCGGGTTGGCTACGAGCAGTACTTC	CATSDRVGYEQYF
TRBV6-5	-	TRBJ1-3	TRBD1	TGTGCCAGCACCAAGGGGGCAGGCGGGCACACCATATATTTT	CASTKGAGGHTIYF
TRBV27	-	TRBJ2-1	TRBD2	TGTGCCAGCAGTGCGGAGATAGCGGGGGGTCTATACAATGAGCAGTTCTTC	CASSAEIAGGLYNEQFF
TRBV5-1	-	TRBJ2-7	-	TGCGCCAGCAGCTTGGCGCAGTTGGGCGTCTACGAGCAGTACTTC	CASSLAQLGVYEQYF
TRBV2	-	TRBJ1-1	TRBD1	TGTGCCAGCAGTGATCGGGGACAGAAATTAACAATCACTGAAGCTTTCTTT	CASSDRGQKLTITEAFF
TRBV15	-	TRBJ1-5	TRBD1	TGTGCCACCAGCGGGGGACAGGGATCAAATCAGCCCCAGCATTTT	CATSGGQGSNQPQHF
TRBV6-6	-	TRBJ1-1	TRBD1	TGTGCCAGCAGTCATCCGGGACAGGGGATGAACACTGAAGCTTTCTTT	CASSHPGQGMNTEAFF